The next 5 T cell receptor beta chains were all read from a single sample in a study of resident and recirculating memory T cells in vitiligo. Profiled with immunoSEQ multiplex PCR; TCRdb holds only in-frame clones, not every one. The sample lists fewer than 80,000 clones; 91% were seen once. The sample consisted of blood. Receptors originate from a male donor with vitiligo.

The rearrangement links TRBV5-6 to TRBJ2-3, with 7 bases that match TRBD1. Trimming at V came to 0 bases and at J to 0 bases, leaving 1 base not matched to a gene. The germline V gene has CDR1 SGHDT and CDR2 YYEEEE. CDR3 size: 15 residues. CDR3 sequence: CASSLAGGSTDTQYF. DNA for the CDR3: TGTGCCAGCAGCTTGGCAGGGGGTAGCACAGATACGCAGTATTTT.

The count of this clone is one. V gene TRBV9 combines with J gene TRBJ1-2; unclear D gene. V was pared by 0 bases and J by 8 bases, with 8 bases between. Per the germline V gene, CDR1 is SGDLS and CDR2 is YYNGEE. This CDR3 has 12 residues. CDR3 bases: TGTGCCAGCAGCGTAGATGAGGGAGGCTACACCTTC. It translates to CASSVDEGGYTF.

The DNA of the CDR3 is TGTGCCAGCAGGGACAGGGGGCTTAATTCACCCCTCCACTTT. Its translation is CASRDRGLNSPLHF. This chain connects TRBV28 to TRBJ1-6, with 11 bases matching TRBD1. This CDR3 region has 14 residues. The germline V gene has CDR1 MDHEN and CDR2 SYDVKM. Trimming removed 6 bases from V and 6 bases from J; junction bases left unmatched: 1.

The gene calls are TRBV9 and TRBJ2-3; possible D gene TRBD1, 5 bases. The germline V gene has CDR1 SGDLS and CDR2 YYNGEE. Between the trimmed V and J ends, which lost 2 bases and 3 bases, there was a span of 7 bases. This CDR3 region has 13 residues. The CDR3 reads CASSVQGTDTQYF. CDR3 DNA sequence: TGTGCCAGCAGCGTCCAGGGTACAGATACGCAGTATTTT.

The V call is TRBV7-2, the J call TRBJ1-1, with TRBD1 identical over 10 bases. CDR1 SGHTA and CDR2 FQGNSA come from the germline V gene. The CDR3 runs to 17 residues. V dropped 2 bases and J dropped 6; count of bases not matched to a gene: 12. As DNA, the CDR3 is TGTGCCAGCAGCTTACATCTGACAGGGGGCAAATGGGCTGAAGCTTTCTTT. Translation: CASSLHLTGGKWAEAFF. The variable domain in full, completed from reference TRBV7-2 and TRBJ1-1, reads GAGVSQSPSNKVTEKGKDVELRCDPISGHTALYWYRQSLGQGLEFLIYFQGNSAPDKSGLPSDRFSAERTGGSVSTLTIQRTQQEDSAVYLCASSLHLTGGKWAEAFFGQGTRLTVV.